The rows below give T cell receptor beta chains drawn from one sample of a study of blood T cell repertoires in COVID-19. Some clones are missing from TCRdb's copy, which holds only in-frame ones; the method was immunoSEQ multiplex PCR. The sample holds around 100,000 clones, less than 85% seen once. Sequenced input: peripheral blood. These receptor sequences come from a human donor in a cohort sampled during active COVID-19. Both conserved end residues are part of each CDR3. D genes are given only for firm matches. Clone size is given for some rows only: seen once, a few or many times, or a class if the clone is expanded.

D: TRBD2
size: -
V: TRBV5-1
J: TRBJ2-3
CDR3: CASSLGLAGAATDTQYF
DNA: TGCGCCAGCAGCTTGGGACTAGCGGGGGCCGCCACAGATACGCAGTATTTT

D: -
size: -
V: TRBV7-2
J: TRBJ2-3
CDR3: CASSLGLPSTDTQYF
DNA: TGTGCCAGCAGCTTAGGTCTTCCCAGCACAGATACGCAGTATTTT

D: -
size: -
V: TRBV29-1
J: TRBJ1-3
CDR3: CSAGVGGNTIYF
DNA: TGCAGCGCCGGGGTAGGTGGAAACACCATATATTTT

D: -
size: -
V: TRBV6-5
J: TRBJ1-5
CDR3: CASSLYPSTNQPQHF
DNA: TGTGCCAGCAGCCTTTACCCTAGTACCAATCAGCCCCAGCATTTT

D: -
size: -
V: TRBV27
J: TRBJ2-7
CDR3: CASSLGQWVGYEQYF
DNA: TGTGCCAGCAGTTTGGGGCAGTGGGTGGGCTACGAGCAGTACTTC

D: -
size: -
V: TRBV19
J: TRBJ1-1
CDR3: CASRNLGVDTEAFF
DNA: TGTGCCAGTAGAAACCTCGGGGTAGACACTGAAGCTTTCTTT

D: TRBD2
size: -
V: TRBV10-3
J: TRBJ2-3
CDR3: CAISRTSVTDTQYF
DNA: TGTGCCATATCACGGACTAGTGTCACAGATACGCAGTATTTT

D: TRBD2
size: -
V: TRBV3-1/TRBV3-2
J: TRBJ2-1
CDR3: CASSQRLAGGVIYNEQFF
DNA: TGTGCCAGCAGCCAAAGACTAGCGGGGGGGGTAATCTACAATGAGCAGTTCTTC

D: TRBD1
size: -
V: TRBV20-1
J: TRBJ1-1
CDR3: CSASGPRGLGEAFF
DNA: TGCAGTGCTAGTGGTCCCAGGGGGCTAGGTGAAGCTTTCTTT

D: -
size: -
V: TRBV12-3/TRBV12-4
J: TRBJ1-2
CDR3: CASSLWSYGYTF
DNA: TGTGCCAGCAGTTTATGGAGCTATGGCTACACCTTC

D: TRBD1
size: large
V: TRBV6-5
J: TRBJ1-6
CDR3: CASSKAGRGNSPLHF
DNA: TGTGCCAGCAGCAAGGCCGGCAGGGGGAATTCACCCCTCCACTTT

D: -
size: -
V: TRBV7-8
J: TRBJ1-1
CDR3: CASSLGSRGYGTEAFF
DNA: TGTGCCAGCAGCTTGGGATCACGGGGGTACGGAACTGAAGCTTTCTTT

D: -
size: -
V: TRBV5-1
J: TRBJ1-1
CDR3: CASSPNGQTNTEAFF
DNA: TGCGCCAGCAGCCCGAATGGACAAACGAACACTGAAGCTTTCTTT

D: TRBD1
size: -
V: TRBV29-1
J: TRBJ2-2
CDR3: CSVLRDRNTGELFF
DNA: TGCAGCGTCCTCCGGGACAGGAACACCGGGGAGCTGTTTTTT

D: -
size: once
V: TRBV29-1
J: TRBJ1-1
CDR3: CSVGSSEAFF
DNA: TGCAGCGTTGGCAGTAGCGAAGCTTTCTTT

D: -
size: -
V: TRBV29-1
J: TRBJ2-4
CDR3: CSVEGRVRGIQYF
DNA: TGCAGCGTTGAAGGCAGGGTGAGAGGCATTCAGTACTTC

D: -
size: -
V: TRBV7-2
J: TRBJ2-3
CDR3: CASRSSTDTQYF
DNA: TGTGCCAGCAGATCTAGCACAGATACGCAGTATTTT

D: TRBD1
size: -
V: TRBV6-6
J: TRBJ2-7
CDR3: CASQDRGFHEQYF
DNA: TGTGCCAGCCAGGACAGGGGTTTCCACGAGCAGTACTTC

D: TRBD2
size: -
V: TRBV20-1
J: TRBJ2-3
CDR3: CSASRPGLAGASTDTQYF
DNA: TGCAGTGCTAGTCGACCGGGACTAGCGGGGGCCTCCACAGATACGCAGTATTTT

D: TRBD1
size: -
V: TRBV29-1
J: TRBJ1-2
CDR3: CSVDDRGPNYGYTF
DNA: TGCAGCGTTGACGACAGGGGGCCCAACTATGGCTACACCTTC

D: -
size: -
V: TRBV27
J: TRBJ1-6
CDR3: CASSRWGDNSPLHF
DNA: TGTGCCAGCAGTCGTTGGGGGGATAATTCACCCCTCCACTTT

D: -
size: -
V: TRBV14
J: TRBJ2-1
CDR3: CASSRDRNNFYNEQFF
DNA: TGTGCCAGCAGCCGAGACAGGAATAACTTTTACAATGAGCAGTTCTTC

D: TRBD1
size: -
V: TRBV6-5
J: TRBJ1-2
CDR3: CASSYGQGRGYTF
DNA: TGTGCCAGCAGTTACGGACAGGGAAGAGGCTACACCTTC

D: -
size: once
V: TRBV5-6
J: TRBJ1-4
CDR3: CASSTGQSTNEKLFF
DNA: TGTGCCAGCAGCACTGGACAGTCAACTAATGAAAAACTGTTTTTT

D: -
size: -
V: TRBV19
J: TRBJ1-2
CDR3: CASSKRRDGYTF
DNA: TGTGCCAGTAGTAAGCGACGGGATGGCTACACCTTC

D: TRBD1
size: -
V: TRBV19
J: TRBJ1-3
CDR3: CASTETGGGNTIYF
DNA: TGTGCCAGTACCGAAACAGGGGGTGGAAACACCATATATTTT

D: -
size: -
V: TRBV28
J: TRBJ1-2
CDR3: CASSYPGTLVGYTF
DNA: TGTGCCAGCAGTTACCCCGGGACACTTGTTGGCTACACCTTC

D: TRBD1
size: -
V: TRBV25-1
J: TRBJ1-4
CDR3: CASSVVEQGIEKLFF
DNA: TGTGCCAGCAGTGTGGTGGAACAGGGGATCGAAAAACTGTTTTTT

D: TRBD2
size: -
V: TRBV19
J: TRBJ2-1
CDR3: CASSQTSGVPYNEQFF
DNA: TGTGCCAGTAGTCAGACTAGCGGGGTCCCCTACAATGAGCAGTTCTTC

D: -
size: -
V: TRBV5-5
J: TRBJ1-6
CDR3: CASRSDRGASYNSPLHF
DNA: TGTGCCAGCAGGTCGGACAGAGGGGCCTCCTATAATTCACCCCTCCACTTT

D: -
size: -
V: TRBV5-1
J: TRBJ2-7
CDR3: CASSLEGYEQYF
DNA: TGCGCCAGCAGCTTGGAGGGGTACGAGCAGTACTTC

D: TRBD1
size: -
V: TRBV5-8
J: TRBJ1-6
CDR3: CASRWTGGGSPLHF
DNA: TGTGCCAGCAGGTGGACAGGGGGCGGTTCACCCCTCCACTTT

D: -
size: -
V: TRBV11-2
J: TRBJ1-6
CDR3: CASSPLFNSPLHF
DNA: TGTGCCAGCAGTCCTCTCTTTAATTCACCCCTCCACTTT

D: TRBD2
size: -
V: TRBV7-2
J: TRBJ2-1
CDR3: CASSTPGGGYNEQFF
DNA: TGTGCCAGCAGCACCCCCGGCGGGGGATACAATGAGCAGTTCTTC

D: -
size: -
V: TRBV5-4
J: TRBJ1-6
CDR3: CASSWGDSPLHF
DNA: TGTGCCAGCAGCTGGGGCGATTCACCCCTCCACTTT

D: TRBD2
size: -
V: TRBV7-2
J: TRBJ2-7
CDR3: CASSLRGGASYEQYF
DNA: TGTGCCAGCAGCTTACGGGGGGGCGCTTCTTACGAGCAGTACTTC

D: TRBD1
size: few
V: TRBV9
J: TRBJ2-1
CDR3: CASSFGTVYNEQFF
DNA: TGTGCCAGCAGCTTCGGGACAGTTTACAATGAGCAGTTCTTC

D: -
size: -
V: TRBV2
J: TRBJ1-1
CDR3: CASSEQVTAFF
DNA: TGTGCCAGCAGTGAACAGGTTACGGCTTTCTTT

D: TRBD2
size: -
V: TRBV10-3
J: TRBJ2-1
CDR3: CATRGTSGDSYNEQFF
DNA: TGTGCCACCCGAGGGACTAGCGGGGACTCCTACAATGAGCAGTTCTTC

D: TRBD2
size: -
V: TRBV11-2
J: TRBJ2-1
CDR3: CASSLSLAGAGSYNEQFF
DNA: TGTGCCAGCAGCTTATCCCTAGCGGGGGCCGGATCCTACAATGAGCAGTTCTTC

D: -
size: -
V: TRBV10-1
J: TRBJ1-6
CDR3: CASSESTNSYNSPLHF
DNA: TGCGCCAGCAGTGAGTCGACAAACTCCTATAATTCACCCCTCCACTTT

D: -
size: -
V: TRBV5-4
J: TRBJ2-3
CDR3: CASSLSSTDTQYF
DNA: TGTGCCAGCAGTCTTTCTAGCACAGATACGCAGTATTTT

D: -
size: -
V: TRBV2
J: TRBJ1-6
CDR3: CASLGTVSDSPLHF
DNA: TGTGCCAGCCTTGGGACTGTGTCGGATTCACCCCTCCACTTT

D: -
size: few
V: TRBV4-3
J: TRBJ2-4
CDR3: CASSQALLTTQNIQYF
DNA: TGCGCCAGCAGCCAAGCCCTCCTGACTACACAAAACATTCAGTACTTC

D: TRBD2
size: once
V: TRBV11-2
J: TRBJ2-1
CDR3: CASSTRLASYNEQFF
DNA: TGTGCCAGCAGCACTCGACTAGCCAGCTACAATGAGCAGTTCTTC

D: TRBD2
size: few
V: TRBV20-1
J: TRBJ2-1
CDR3: CSASPGGPYNEQFF
DNA: TGCAGTGCTAGTCCGGGGGGGCCCTACAATGAGCAGTTCTTC

D: -
size: -
V: TRBV6-2/TRBV6-3
J: TRBJ1-5
CDR3: CASTPQGNQPQHF
DNA: TGTGCCAGCACCCCACAGGGAAATCAGCCCCAGCATTTT

D: -
size: -
V: TRBV7-2
J: TRBJ2-1
CDR3: CASSLGAVQYNEQFF
DNA: TGTGCCAGCAGCCTAGGAGCCGTCCAATACAATGAGCAGTTCTTC

D: -
size: -
V: TRBV10-3
J: TRBJ1-5
CDR3: CAIRQNSNQPQHF
DNA: TGTGCCATCCGACAGAATAGCAATCAGCCCCAGCATTTT

D: TRBD1
size: -
V: TRBV24-1
J: TRBJ1-2
CDR3: CATSPTGTGNYGYTF
DNA: TGTGCCACCAGCCCCACCGGGACAGGGAACTATGGCTACACCTTC

D: -
size: -
V: TRBV2
J: TRBJ1-2
CDR3: CASSERNYGYTF
DNA: TGTGCCAGCAGTGAGCGAAACTATGGCTACACCTTC

D: TRBD1
size: -
V: TRBV19
J: TRBJ1-2
CDR3: CASSISTGGIGYGYTF
DNA: TGTGCCAGTAGTATATCCACAGGGGGAATAGGCTATGGCTACACCTTC

D: -
size: -
V: TRBV9
J: TRBJ2-7
CDR3: CASSSRGVDEQYF
DNA: TGTGCCAGCAGCTCCCGGGGAGTCGACGAGCAGTACTTC

D: -
size: few
V: TRBV11-2
J: TRBJ1-1
CDR3: CASSLEWGMNTEAFF
DNA: TGTGCCAGCAGCTTAGAGTGGGGCATGAACACTGAAGCTTTCTTT

D: -
size: -
V: TRBV4-2
J: TRBJ2-3
CDR3: CASSQDLSAGTDTQYF
DNA: TGTGCCAGCAGCCAAGATCTCAGCGCCGGCACAGATACGCAGTATTTT

D: -
size: -
V: TRBV28
J: TRBJ1-5
CDR3: CASSWLGEGNQPQHF
DNA: TGTGCCAGCAGTTGGTTGGGGGAGGGCAATCAGCCCCAGCATTTT

D: TRBD1
size: -
V: TRBV28
J: TRBJ2-5
CDR3: CASSLFRDRETQYF
DNA: TGTGCCAGCAGTTTATTCCGGGACAGGGAGACCCAGTACTTC

D: TRBD1
size: -
V: TRBV6-2/TRBV6-3
J: TRBJ1-5
CDR3: CASSFPGQGFQPQHF
DNA: TGTGCCAGCAGTTTTCCGGGACAGGGTTTTCAGCCCCAGCATTTT